These 14 T cell receptor beta chains share one sample of origin, sequenced in a study of blood T cell repertoires in COVID-19. The table came from immunoSEQ multiplex PCR; TCRdb's copy has only in-frame clones and leaves some out. Seen here are 100,000 to 150,000 clones, roughly four fifths observed once, and the top ten hold roughly 12%. The sample taken for sequencing was peripheral blood. The receptors were sampled from a human donor in a cohort sampled during active COVID-19.

The chain has TRBV11-3 and TRBJ2-5, with unresolved D. Germline CDR1 SGHNT, CDR2 YENEEA. The CDR3 is 13 amino acids. Between the trimmed V and J ends, which lost 0 bases and 3 bases, there was a span of 5 bases. In nucleotides, the CDR3 is TGTGCCAGCAGCTTAGACGGAGAAGAGACCCAGTACTTC. This encodes CASSLDGEETQYF.

The chain has TRBV5-1 and TRBJ2-3, with 7 bases lining up with TRBD1. The CDR3 is 16 amino acids. Trimming removed 1 base from V and 0 bases from J; junction bases left unmatched: 5. Germline V CDR1 and CDR2: SGHRS, YFSETQ. Here the CDR3 DNA reads TGCGCCAGCAGCTTGCCCGGGACAGCGAGCACAGATACGCAGTATTTT. It codes for CASSLPGTASTDTQYF.

The V and J genes are TRBV5-5 and TRBJ2-1; no reliable D call. The CDR3 has 12 amino acids. The V end was cut by 1 base, the J end by 6 bases, with 5 bases between. Germline V gives CDR1 SGHKS, CDR2 YYEKEE (reference sequence). CDR3: CASSLTSNEQFF. In DNA, the CDR3 is TGTGCCAGCAGCTTGACGAGCAATGAGCAGTTCTTC.

This clone was observed a few times. The V and J genes are TRBV5-1 and TRBJ2-1, with D possibly TRBD1 on 5 matching bases. The CDR3 consists of 15 residues. The germline V gene encodes CDR1 SGHRS and CDR2 YFSETQ. Trimming removed 0 bases at V and 0 bases at J, with 7 bases between. The CDR3 region is CASSLGQSSYNEQFF. Here the CDR3 DNA reads TGCGCCAGCAGCTTGGGACAGAGCTCCTACAATGAGCAGTTCTTC.

The J gene is TRBJ2-5, the V gene TRBV6-5; 8 bases are shared with TRBD1. The CDR3 extends over 16 amino acids. CDR1 and CDR2 from the germline V gene are MNHEY and SVGAGI. Trimming removed 4 bases from V and 3 bases from J; junction bases left unmatched: 10. The chain's CDR3 is CASSFGQGWTKETQYF. CDR3 coding DNA: TGTGCCAGCAGTTTCGGACAGGGCTGGACCAAAGAGACCCAGTACTTC.

The V call is TRBV2, the J call TRBJ1-2, with 8 bases fitting TRBD1. The CDR3 is 14 residues long. V lost 4 bases, J lost 3 bases, and 4 bases stayed unmatched. Per the germline V gene, CDR1 is SNHLY and CDR2 is FYNNEI. CDR3 region: CASSGTGRDYGYTF. CDR3 bases: TGTGCCAGCAGTGGGACAGGGAGAGACTATGGCTACACCTTC.

This clone appeared once. The genes are TRBV3-1 (or the pseudogene TRBV3-2) and TRBJ1-2; D ambiguous. V was clipped by 6 bases and J by 7 bases, with 12 bases between them. Germline loops: CDR1 LGHDT, CDR2 YNNKEL (reference sequence). The CDR3 has 12 amino acids. The CDR3 DNA sequence: TGTGCCAGCAGGGGGAGGCTAGGTGGCTACACCTTC. Encoded protein: CASRGRLGGYTF.

This clone has a single count. V and J are TRBV25-1 and TRBJ1-4, with 9 bases that match TRBD1. The germline gives CDR1 MGHDK, CDR2 SYGVNS. The CDR3 is 15 amino acids. The V and J ends lost 6 bases and 8 bases, in that order; junction bases with no gene match: 10. The CDR3 here is CASSPLQGAGEKLFF. DNA of the CDR3: TGTGCCAGCAGCCCGCTACAGGGGGCGGGGGAAAAACTGTTTTTT.

The rearrangement links TRBV4-2 to TRBJ1-4; D gene ambiguous. V lost 4 bases and J lost 6, with 12 bases in between. The CDR3 loop spans 14 amino acids. The V gene's germline CDR1 is LGHNA and CDR2 YNFKEQ. This chain's CDR3 is CASSLGRMDEKLFF. The CDR3 bases are TGTGCCAGCAGCCTCGGGAGGATGGATGAAAAACTGTTTTTT.

This chain connects TRBV5-6 to TRBJ2-5; weak D call: TRBD1 (5 bases). Trimming pared 1 base from V and 2 bases from J, leaving 9 bases between. Germline CDR1 reads SGHDT; CDR2 reads YYEEEE. This CDR3 comprises 14 residues. The CDR3 sequence: CASSLLGQQETQYF. In DNA form, the CDR3 reads TGTGCCAGCAGCTTGTTGGGGCAGCAAGAGACCCAGTACTTC.

This clone has only one observation. This chain uses TRBV27 with TRBJ1-2, with D uncertain. V dropped 3 bases and J dropped 1 base, with 9 bases sitting between them. The CDR3 runs to 14 residues. Germline CDR1 reads MNHEY; CDR2 reads SMNVEV (reference sequence). The CDR3, as DNA: TGTGCCAGCAGTTTTGAGCCTTATAACTATGGCTACACCTTC. It yields the protein CASSFEPYNYGYTF.

V and J are TRBV5-1 and TRBJ2-7, with D possibly matching TRBD1 (5 bases). The V end was cut by 1 base, the J end by 3 bases, with 26 bases between. The CDR3 is made up of 19 amino acids. In germline, CDR1 is SGHRS, CDR2 YFSETQ. The CDR3 spells CASSLIGLNPLQASYEQYF. CDR3 coding DNA: TGCGCCAGCAGCTTGATTGGGCTCAACCCCTTACAGGCGAGCTACGAGCAGTACTTC.

V and J are TRBV4-1 and TRBJ1-2; perhaps TRBD1 as D (6 bases). Trimming stripped 0 bases from V and 2 bases from J, with 16 bases between. CDR3 length: 17 amino acids. Per the germline V gene, CDR1 is MGHRA and CDR2 is YSYEKL. The CDR3 DNA is TGCGCCAGCAGCCAAGATCCGGGCAGGGGTGGAAACTATGGCTACACCTTC. Translation: CASSQDPGRGGNYGYTF.

The V gene is TRBV5-1, the J gene TRBJ2-4, with 7 positions matching TRBD1. The CDR3 is 15 amino acids. From germline, CDR1 is SGHRS and CDR2 YFSETQ. V was pared by 4 bases and J by 5 bases, with 9 bases of the junction left unmatched. The CDR3 is CASSTRQGRENIQYF. The CDR3 DNA follows: TGCGCCAGCAGCACCAGACAGGGAAGGGAAAACATTCAGTACTTC.